The 30 T cell receptor beta chains in this list originate from one sample, sequenced in a study of blood T cell repertoires in COVID-19. The assay was immunoSEQ multiplex PCR, and TCRdb's table has in-frame clones only and misses some. The sample holds around 310,000 clones; 90% are singletons and the top ten take 1%. The sequenced sample consisted of peripheral blood. All receptors come from a woman between 35 and 50 years old with COVID-19, enrolled during active disease.

This chain links TRBV2 with TRBJ2-7; 9 positions match TRBD2. V was clipped by 5 bases and J by 0 bases; unmatched bases: 8. The CDR3 covers 16 residues. Germline V gene lookup returns CDR1 SNHLY and CDR2 FYNNEI. The CDR3 sequence is CASSYLAGQSSYEQYF. CDR3 coding DNA: TGTGCCAGCAGTTACCTAGCGGGACAGAGCTCCTACGAGCAGTACTTC.

V gene TRBV27 combines with J gene TRBJ2-2; 14 positions match TRBD2. Losses at the gene ends were 8 bases for V and 7 bases for J; bases not matched to a gene: 9. Germline CDR1 and CDR2: MNHEY and SMNVEV (reference sequence). This CDR3 has 16 residues. CDR3 amino acids: CASVGLAGGSRGELFF. The CDR3 DNA is TGTGCCAGCGTCGGACTAGCGGGGGGAAGTCGCGGGGAGCTGTTTTTT.

As to this clone: Different DNA sequences within this sample yield the same CDR3. The V gene is TRBV6-4, the J gene TRBJ1-2; D might be TRBD1 (6 bases). The CDR3 is made up of 14 amino acids. Germline CDR1 is MRHNA and CDR2 is SNTAGT. The V end was cut by 4 bases, the J end by 4 bases, with 13 bases between. CDR3 DNA sequence: TGTGCCAGCAGTGCTACTCTGGACAGCTATGGCTACACCTTC. Residues: CASSATLDSYGYTF.

The chain joins TRBV7-9 to TRBJ1-5; no definite D call. The V and J ends lost 4 bases and 3 bases respectively, with 10 bases between them. This CDR3 is built from 14 residues. CDR1 is SEHNR and CDR2 is FQNEAQ in the germline V gene (reference sequence). CDR3 sequence reads: CASSSDKYNQPQHF. The CDR3 coding sequence is TGTGCCAGCAGCTCAGACAAGTACAATCAGCCCCAGCATTTT.

The rearrangement uses TRBV9 and TRBJ1-1; TRBD1 matches at 7 bases. J was trimmed by 8 bases and V by 7 bases; bases with no gene match: 5. This CDR3 has 11 amino acids. Germline CDR1 is SGDLS and CDR2 is YYNGEE. The CDR3 DNA sequence: TGTGCCAGCGCCACAGGGGTCGAAGCTTTCTTT. It yields the protein CASATGVEAFF.

In regard to this clone: The sample carries other DNA sequences with the same CDR3. The genes are TRBV7-3 and TRBJ1-1; possibly TRBD1 for D (6 bases). V lost 4 bases and J 1 base, leaving 7 bases between the germline ends. The CDR3 sequence is 13 residues long. Germline-derived CDR1 and CDR2 are SGHTA and FQGTGA. CDR3 coding DNA: TGTGCCAGCAGCTCGACAGGGAACACTGAAGCTTTCTTT. Its translation: CASSSTGNTEAFF.

The chain is built from TRBV9 and TRBJ2-4; TRBD1 is a possible D gene (6 bases). Trimming shortened V by 0 bases and J by 7 bases, and 11 bases separated the two germline ends. The V gene's germline CDR1 is SGDLS and CDR2 YYNGEE. The length of the CDR3 is 14 residues. Written as DNA, the CDR3 is TGTGCCAGCAGCGTAGAGGCAGGGGTGAACATTCAGTACTTC. Translation: CASSVEAGVNIQYF.

The chain couples TRBV6-2 or TRBV6-3 to TRBJ2-3; 7 bases fit TRBD2. After removal of 5 bases from V and 2 bases from J, the junction contained 7 bases not matched to a gene. Germline CDR1 is MNHEY and CDR2 is SVGEGT. CDR3 length: 15 residues. The CDR3 DNA follows: TGTGCCAGCAGTACCCCTAGCGGCCTCACAGATACGCAGTATTTT. Translated: CASSTPSGLTDTQYF.

This chain links TRBV24-1 with TRBJ2-5; TRBD2 matches 8 bases. The CDR3 runs to 14 residues. The junction had 10 bases not matched to a gene; V was cut back by 9 bases and J by 5 bases. The germline V gene encodes CDR1 KGHDR and CDR2 SFDVKD. The CDR3 reads CATSAAGGGETQYF. In DNA form, the CDR3 reads TGTGCCACCTCTGCTGCGGGGGGCGGTGAGACCCAGTACTTC.

This clone has only a few counts. This chain connects TRBV27 to TRBJ2-6; tentative D call: TRBD2 (6 bases). The CDR3 covers 16 residues. From germline, CDR1 is MNHEY and CDR2 SMNVEV (reference sequence). Trimming took off 5 bases at V and 5 bases at J, with 16 bases between the two ends. CDR3: CASSPRTGARANVLTF. CDR3 nucleotide sequence: TGTGCCAGCAGTCCCCGGACGGGAGCAAGGGCCAACGTCCTGACTTTC.

The CDR3 loop reads CASSQDRLAGDEQFF. The CDR3 DNA reads TGCGCCAGCAGCCAAGATCGACTAGCGGGCGATGAGCAGTTCTTC. V is TRBV4-3 and J is TRBJ2-1, with 10 positions matching TRBD2. The CDR3 contains 15 residues. Trimming at V came to 0 bases and at J to 8 bases, leaving 4 bases not matched to a gene. CDR1 and CDR2 from the germline V gene are LGHNA and YSLEER.

The chain combines TRBV11-2 with TRBJ2-7, with D unresolved. The germline CDR1 and CDR2 sequences are SGHAT and FQNNGV. This CDR3 contains 14 residues. The V and J ends lost 5 bases and 2 bases respectively, with 13 bases between them. CDR3 nucleotide sequence: TGTGCCAGCAGCCCTTCCCCTAGGACCTACGAGCAGTACTTC. As protein: CASSPSPRTYEQYF.

This clone has a single count. This rearrangement joins TRBV9 to TRBJ2-2, with 10 nucleotides matching TRBD2. V lost 4 bases to trimming and J lost 5 bases; unmatched junction nucleotides: 23. This CDR3 comprises 21 residues. Looked up from germline, CDR1 is SGDLS and CDR2 is YYNGEE. CDR3 loop: CASSPFGLAAAVTRETGELFF. The CDR3 DNA follows: TGTGCCAGCAGCCCCTTCGGACTAGCGGCAGCCGTCACTCGAGAAACCGGGGAGCTGTTTTTT.

The V and J genes are TRBV11-1 and TRBJ1-2; 7 nucleotides agree with TRBD1. This CDR3 is 15 amino acids long. The V segment lost 5 bases and the J segment 0 bases; nucleotides outside the gene matches: 6. Germline-derived CDR1 and CDR2 are SGHAT and FQDESV (reference sequence). The chain's CDR3 is CASSTTGQANYGYTF. The CDR3 DNA sequence: TGTGCCAGCAGCACAACCGGACAGGCTAACTATGGCTACACCTTC.

For the CDR3, the DNA is TGTGCCAGCAGTTTCCCCCCGACAGGGGCCCTGGGCGATCAGCCCCAGCATTTT. It translates to CASSFPPTGALGDQPQHF. The rearrangement joins TRBV28 to TRBJ1-5, with 8 nucleotides matching TRBD1. The CDR3 loop spans 18 amino acids. Germline values: CDR1 MDHEN, CDR2 SYDVKM. V lost 3 bases to trimming and J lost 5 bases; unmatched junction nucleotides: 15. The whole variable domain, filled in from reference TRBV28 and TRBJ1-5, reads DVKVTQSSRYLVKRTGEKVFLECVQDMDHENMFWYRQDPGLGLRLIYFSYDVKMKEKGDIPEGYSVSREKKERFSLILESASTNQTSMYLCASSFPPTGALGDQPQHFGDGTRLSIL.

This clone appeared a few times. The chain links TRBV5-4 to TRBJ1-6; 7 bases are a match to TRBD1. J gave up 9 bases and V 2 bases, and 5 bases lay outside the gene matches. This CDR3 has 14 amino acids. Germline lookup yields CDR1 SGHNT and CDR2 YYREEE (reference sequence). CDR3 sequence reads: CASSFRQGSSPLHF. The CDR3 bases are TGTGCCAGCAGCTTTCGACAGGGTAGTTCACCCCTCCACTTT.

The rearrangement links TRBV5-5 to TRBJ2-7; D is ambiguous. There are 16 residues in the CDR3. Germline V gene sequence: CDR1 SGHKS, CDR2 YYEKEE (reference sequence). V lost 4 bases, J lost 1 base, and 18 bases lay in between. CDR3 bases: TGTGCCAGCAGCCAGTACTCCCAGGCCAATTCCTACGAGCAGTACTTC. Its protein product is CASSQYSQANSYEQYF.

This clone was observed a single time. The sample carries other DNA sequences with the same CDR3. The chain combines TRBV19 with TRBJ2-3; weak D call: TRBD2 (5 bases). V was shortened by 5 bases and J by 2 bases, with 8 bases between the two germline ends. This CDR3 contains 13 residues. The germline V gene encodes CDR1 LNHDA and CDR2 SQIVND (reference sequence). CDR3 nucleotides: TGTGCCAGTAGTCTCGGACTCACAGATACGCAGTATTTT. Translation: CASSLGLTDTQYF.

The chain is built from TRBV27 and TRBJ2-7, with TRBD1 identical over 7 bases. Per germline, CDR1 MNHEY and CDR2 SMNVEV (reference sequence). CDR3 size: 14 residues. V was clipped by 3 bases and J by 0 bases; unmatched bases: 2. In nucleotides, the CDR3 is TGTGCCAGCAGTTTCGGGACAGCCTCCTACGAGCAGTACTTC. Residues: CASSFGTASYEQYF.

J is TRBJ2-2 and V is TRBV9; D possibly corresponds to TRBD1 (5 bases). V gave up 4 bases and J gave up 7 bases, with 14 bases separating them. Germline CDR1 SGDLS, CDR2 YYNGEE. This CDR3 region has 14 residues. The CDR3 loop reads CASSTTQDIGELFF. CDR3 DNA sequence: TGTGCCAGCAGCACGACCCAGGACATCGGGGAGCTGTTTTTT.

The V and J genes are TRBV9 and TRBJ2-1, with 11 positions matching TRBD2. Germline V gives CDR1 SGDLS, CDR2 YYNGEE. V was pared by 2 bases and J by 8 bases, with 0 bases of the junction left unmatched. This CDR3 is built from 13 residues. The DNA for the CDR3 is TGTGCCAGCAGCGTTAGCGGGAGGGATGAGCAGTTCTTC. It encodes CASSVSGRDEQFF. Variable domain in full (rest from reference TRBV9 and TRBJ2-1): DSGVTQTPKHLITATGQRVTLRCSPRSGDLSVYWYQQSLDQGLQFLIQYYNGEERAKGNILERFSAQQFPDLHSELNLSSLELGDSALYFCASSVSGRDEQFFGPGTRLTVL.

The J gene is TRBJ2-7, the V gene TRBV11-2; D ambiguous. Trimming removed 1 base at V and 3 bases at J, with 13 bases between. Germline assignment: CDR1 SGHAT and CDR2 FQNNGV. CDR3 length: 15 amino acids. CDR3 in amino acids: CASSLARLNLYEQYF. The CDR3 DNA sequence: TGTGCCAGCAGCTTAGCCAGGCTCAACCTCTACGAGCAGTACTTC.

The chain employs TRBV6-6 and TRBJ1-2, with 8 positions matching TRBD1. CDR3 length: 13 amino acids. In germline, CDR1 is MNHNY, CDR2 SVGAGI (reference sequence). The trim removed 5 bases at V and 7 bases at J, leaving 6 bases unmatched. The CDR3 DNA is TGTGCCAGCAGTCGGGGACAGGTCGGTGGCTACACCTTC. Amino acids: CASSRGQVGGYTF.

This rearrangement joins TRBV13 to TRBJ2-1; 10 bases fit TRBD1. J was trimmed by 6 bases and V by 6 bases; bases with no gene match: 8. CDR1 and CDR2 (germline): PRHDT, FYEKMQ (reference sequence). The CDR3 is 15 residues long. The CDR3 spells CASSQYRTGGNEQFF. As DNA, the CDR3 is TGTGCCAGCAGTCAATACAGGACAGGGGGCAATGAGCAGTTCTTC.

The chain employs TRBV5-5 and TRBJ2-6, with TRBD2 as a possible D gene (6 bases). The CDR3 totals 15 residues. The germline V gene has CDR1 SGHKS and CDR2 YYEKEE (reference sequence). V was cut by 2 bases and J by 2 bases, with 8 bases left in between. The CDR3 DNA sequence: TGTGCCAGCAGCTTAGGAGGGGCTGGGGCCAACGTCCTGACTTTC. Its protein is CASSLGGAGANVLTF.

The CDR3 loop reads CASSLTGYGGYTF. In DNA form, the CDR3 reads TGTGCCAGCAGCCTTACAGGGTACGGGGGCTACACCTTC. The chain is built from TRBV13 and TRBJ1-2, with D possibly being TRBD1 (6 bases). The CDR3 is 13 amino acids. V dropped 5 bases and J dropped 8 bases, with 15 bases sitting between them. Germline lookup yields CDR1 PRHDT and CDR2 FYEKMQ (reference sequence). Variable domain in full (rest from reference TRBV13 and TRBJ1-2): AAGVIQSPRHLIKEKRETATLKCYPIPRHDTVYWYQQGPGQDPQFLISFYEKMQSDKGSIPDRFSAQQFSDYHSELNMSSLELGDSALYFCASSLTGYGGYTFGSGTRLTVV.

V and J are TRBV21-1 and TRBJ2-5; TRBD2, the table's D call, lacks a check against the DNA. TRBV21-1 is a pseudogene. This CDR3 has 19 amino acids. The CDR3 sequence is CASSRGHLTSGRASETQYF. The CDR3, as DNA: TGTGCCAGCAGCAGGGGACATTTGACTAGCGGGAGGGCCTCGGAGACCCAGTACTTC.

This chain links TRBV18 with TRBJ1-4; 7 nucleotides line up with TRBD1. The V gene end was trimmed by 3 bases and the J gene end by 6 bases; junction bases not matched to a gene: 7. The V gene's germline CDR1 is KGHSH and CDR2 LQKENI. The CDR3 length is 15 residues. The chain's CDR3 is CASSPGTGEDEKLFF. The CDR3, as DNA: TGTGCCAGCTCACCTGGCACAGGGGAAGATGAAAAACTGTTTTTT.

J is TRBJ2-1 and V is TRBV7-6; 8 bases are a match to TRBD1. This CDR3 is 17 amino acids long. CDR1 and CDR2 from the germline V gene are SGHVS and FNYEAQ. Trimming at V came to 0 bases and at J to 6 bases, leaving 10 bases not matched to a gene. The CDR3 loop is CASSLAPWTGFRNEQFF. Written as DNA, the CDR3 is TGTGCCAGCAGCTTAGCGCCTTGGACAGGGTTCCGCAATGAGCAGTTCTTC.

The gene calls are TRBV9 and TRBJ2-3; TRBD2 agrees at 7 bases. J was trimmed by 6 bases and V by 4 bases; bases with no gene match: 11. From germline, CDR1 is SGDLS and CDR2 YYNGEE. The CDR3 is 15 residues long. The CDR3 sequence: CASSSGEVGPDTQYF. CDR3 nucleotides: TGTGCCAGCAGCAGCGGGGAGGTGGGCCCCGATACGCAGTATTTT.